Following are 10 T cell receptor beta chains from one sample sequenced in a study of blood T cell repertoires in COVID-19. Produced via immunoSEQ multiplex PCR; TCRdb's table is partial and in-frame only. Counted here are 150,000 to 250,000 clones, around 81% occurring once; the ten biggest clones make up 7.5%. The sample taken for sequencing was PBMCs or T cells enriched from blood (not recorded which). The origin of the receptors is a middle-aged man who had recovered from COVID-19.

The chain recombines TRBV7-8 with TRBJ1-5, with TRBD1 matching over 7 bases. From germline, CDR1 is SGHVS and CDR2 FQNEAQ. The CDR3 contains 15 residues. V lost 1 base to trimming and J lost 3 bases; unmatched junction nucleotides: 3. The CDR3 sequence: CASSLVGTVNQPQHF. The CDR3 coding sequence is TGTGCCAGCAGCTTAGTAGGGACAGTCAATCAGCCCCAGCATTTT.

This sequence joins TRBV5-1 and TRBJ2-7, with 16 bases aligning to TRBD2. With 5 bases clipped from V and 7 bases from J, the junction kept 6 bases outside the gene matches. The CDR3 is 15 amino acids. Germline values: CDR1 SGHRS, CDR2 YFSETQ. CDR3 amino acids: CASRGLAGGPSEQYF. The DNA for the CDR3 is TGCGCCAGCAGGGGACTAGCGGGGGGGCCGAGTGAGCAGTACTTC.

This clone was seen only a few times. In DNA, the CDR3 is TGTGCCAGCAGTCGGGACAGGGTTGCGGACTATGGCTACACCTTC. Translating gives CASSRDRVADYGYTF. This chain links TRBV2 with TRBJ1-2; 9 bases align to TRBD1. Germline V gives CDR1 SNHLY, CDR2 FYNNEI. Losses at the gene ends were 5 bases for V and 3 bases for J; bases not matched to a gene: 7. CDR3 size: 15 residues. Together with reference TRBV2 and TRBJ1-2, the CDR3 gives the full variable domain: EPEVTQTPSHQVTQMGQEVILRCVPISNHLYFYWYRQILGQKVEFLVSFYNNEISEKSEIFDDQFSVERPDGSNFTLKIRSTKLEDSAMYFCASSRDRVADYGYTFGSGTRLTVV.

In nucleotides, the CDR3 is TGTGCCAGCAGCCCCCTGGTGAGGGACAGGCCAAACACTGAAGCTTTCTTT. Translation gives CASSPLVRDRPNTEAFF. The chain recombines TRBV28 with TRBJ1-1; TRBD1 agrees at 8 bases. Germline assignment: CDR1 MDHEN and CDR2 SYDVKM. This CDR3 comprises 17 residues. V lost 6 bases and J lost 2; bases outside the gene matches: 14.

The J gene is TRBJ1-1, the V gene TRBV10-3, with D perhaps matching TRBD1 (6 bases). Trimming left V 8 bases short and J 1 base short, with 8 bases between. CDR3 length equals 12 residues. The germline V gene encodes CDR1 ENHRY and CDR2 SYGVKD. This CDR3 reads CAIGRGNTEAFF. CDR3 in DNA: TGTGCCATCGGCAGGGGGAACACTGAAGCTTTCTTT.

This sequence joins TRBV19 and TRBJ2-1; 9 nucleotides match TRBD2. J lost 10 bases, V lost 6 bases, and 13 bases had no gene match. This CDR3 contains 15 residues. Germline CDR1 is LNHDA and CDR2 is SQIVND (reference sequence). CDR3 loop: CASSAAGSGGLEQFF. In DNA, the CDR3 is TGTGCCAGTAGCGCGGCGGGTAGCGGGGGTTTGGAGCAGTTCTTC.

The chain couples TRBV11-2 to TRBJ1-2; tentatively, D is TRBD1 (5 bases). The germline V gene has CDR1 SGHAT and CDR2 FQNNGV. This CDR3 is 13 amino acids long. V lost 5 bases, J lost 3 bases, and 10 bases lay in between. The CDR3 is CASSVRVDYGYTF. The DNA for the CDR3 is TGTGCCAGCAGCGTCAGGGTTGACTATGGCTACACCTTC.

This chain uses TRBV5-4 with TRBJ2-1; 12 bases fit TRBD2. After removal of 2 bases from V and 4 bases from J, the junction contained 4 bases not matched to a gene. CDR3 length: 16 residues. Germline loops: CDR1 SGHNT, CDR2 YYREEE (reference sequence). The CDR3 bases are TGTGCCAGCAGCTTTACTAGCGGGGGGTCGTACAATGAGCAGTTCTTC. This sequence encodes CASSFTSGGSYNEQFF.

The genes are TRBV5-1 and TRBJ1-2; D not resolved. Germline CDR1 and CDR2: SGHRS and YFSETQ. This CDR3 region has 14 residues. Trimming took 3 bases from V and 0 from J, leaving 9 bases between them. The CDR3 loop reads CASSWQGANYGYTF. CDR3 sequence (DNA): TGCGCCAGCAGCTGGCAAGGAGCTAACTATGGCTACACCTTC.

The chain links TRBV10-1 to TRBJ2-1; D gene ambiguous. V shed 6 bases and J shed 9 bases, with 6 bases lying between them. The CDR3 is 10 amino acids. Per germline, CDR1 WNHNN and CDR2 SYGVQD (reference sequence). Here the CDR3 reads CASRPSEQFF. As DNA, the CDR3 is TGCGCCAGCAGACCTAGTGAGCAGTTCTTC.